Described below is a single T cell receptor delta chain sequence and its context. Its antigen target is currently unknown. Qualities for individual bases were not recorded, and no much larger clone is one base off. CDR1 and CDR2 are read off the germline V gene as TSWWSYY and QGS. Between the V and J ends, shortened by 0 bases and 0 bases respectively, the junction contains 11 bases. The CDR3 measures 16 amino acids from cysteine to phenylalanine. The kept DNA is CDR3 alone, 48 bases in frame from the first base. Sequenced on an Illumina MiSeq. With CATT, TCRdb called clones again from the public reads; duplicate DNA rows were later joined. In this sample the table shows 4,000 to 5,000 delta-chain clones, less than 6.5% of which occur a single time. In total, the top ten clones hold roughly 9.8% of the sample. The data belong to a study of gamma-delta chains in newborns, infants, children (dated by TCRdb to about 2019). About the full investigation: According to the study title, microbial exposure causes polyclonal expansion of innate gammadelta T cells right after birth. Right after human newborns were born, the researchers looked at the way microbial exposure shaped their populations of innate gammadelta T cells.

The sequencing input was blood. The TCR comes from a child who was a newborn, infant or young child, either healthy, febrile or measles-vaccinated (not recorded which). The chain is made from TRDV1 and TRDJ1; tentative D gene TRDD3, with 6 bases matching. The CDR3 here reads CALGELAWGHTDKLIF. In nucleotides, the sequence is TGTGCTCTTGGGGAACTAGCCTGGGGCCACACCGATAAACTCATCTTT.